The source of this T cell receptor (beta chain) is a study of immune heterogeneity within non-small cell lung tumors. Study in general: Classification of the tumors gave several squamous cell carcinomas, roughly eleven non-squamous carcinomas and 1 not otherwise specified.

General study findings and limits: Recurring identical dominant CDR3 beta clonotypes were observed across tumor sites within a patient, together with site-unique high-frequency clones. Local tumor mutational burden and local T-cell repertoire clonality showed a moderate significant correlation, R 0.3 to 0.4.

For the TCR beta CDR3, multiplex PCR with 32 V and 13 J primers performed the amplification. TCRdb re-called the multiplex PCR reads through MiXCR, storing one row per CDR3 protein. The sample gives about 3,300 distinct CDR3 sequences, about 28% of which show up once; roughly 10% is in the top ten. By share of the sample, this clonotype is medium-sized (0.01 to 0.1%). Its antigen is currently unknown. Template came from bulk tumor genomic DNA, at roughly 600 ng per sample. Several widely spaced biopsies per primary tumor were taken during surgery. The study cohort was described as untreated, and its members had newly diagnosed non-small cell lung cancer. They went on to have curative surgery. Having surgery with curative intent, the donors were patients newly diagnosed with non-small cell lung cancer. With 0 bases removed from V and 7 bases from J, the gap between germline ends came to 13 bases. The germline V gene encodes CDR1 SGHRS and CDR2 YFSETQ. The CDR3 covers 14 residues.

This TCR came from a man in his 60s with non-small cell lung cancer. Sequencing was done on a sample of lung tumor tissue. V gene TRBV5-1 combines with J gene TRBJ1-1; D is possibly TRBD1 (6 bases). As DNA, the CDR3 is TGCGCCAGCAGCTTGGATGTGACAGGCCTTGAAGCTTTCTTT. This translates into CASSLDVTGLEAFF.